The 30 T cell receptor beta chains given below trace back to one sample, sequenced in a study of shared clonotypes between healthy human individuals (dated by TCRdb to the early 2020s). Receptor libraries were prepared by the immunoSEQ multiplex PCR assay. TCRdb retrieved this table from immuneACCESS and kept in-frame rearrangements only. Not all clones are present; in checked studies, unresolved V genes account for under half, and no reason is known for the remainder. The table for this sample lists some 2.4 million clones; 93% of them were counted only once. The ten largest make up 0.36% of the sample. What was sequenced was naive CD4+ T cells from PBMCs. The cell subset or site tag for this specimen amounts to: CD45RA+ positively selected. These receptors originate from a man between 18 and 29 years old in good health. Some clones in this sample may be carry-over from other donors' samples.

DNA of the CDR3: TGCGCCAGCAGCCCGGGGGACAGGGTGAATGTTGGCGGGGAGCTGTTTTTT. Amino acids: CASSPGDRVNVGGELFF. The gene calls are TRBV5-1 and TRBJ2-2; 9 bases map to TRBD1. V was pared by 4 bases and J by 7 bases, with 14 bases of the junction left unmatched. The CDR3 extends over 17 amino acids. Germline V gives CDR1 SGHRS, CDR2 YFSETQ.

The chain joins TRBV4-1 to TRBJ2-1, with 8 positions matching TRBD2. The trim removed 0 bases at V and 8 bases at J, leaving 21 bases unmatched. The germline gives CDR1 MGHRA, CDR2 YSYEKL. This CDR3 is built from 20 residues. DNA of the CDR3: TGCGCCAGCAGCCAAGATGGAAGGGGACGGGCTAGCGGGTACGTCTATGAGCAGTTCTTC. This sequence encodes CASSQDGRGRASGYVYEQFF.

This chain connects TRBV9 to TRBJ1-2, with a weak D call TRBD1 (5 bases). Germline V gene sequence: CDR1 SGDLS, CDR2 YYNGEE. Trimming took 0 bases from V and 0 from J, leaving 9 bases between them. The CDR3 extends over 15 amino acids. The CDR3 protein is CASSVVAGTNYGYTF. The CDR3 DNA reads TGTGCCAGCAGCGTAGTGGCAGGGACTAACTATGGCTACACCTTC.

This sequence joins TRBV21-1 and TRBJ1-4; the table's D gene call, TRBD1, was not cross checked with the DNA. TRBV21-1 is noted as a pseudogene. The CDR3 is 16 residues long. CDR3 DNA: TGTGCCAGCAGCAAAGGTTGGGGGCAGGGGGATGAAAAACTGTTTTTT. Translation: CASSKGWGQGDEKLFF.

This rearrangement joins TRBV5-1 to TRBJ2-5; 8 nucleotides align to TRBD2. The CDR3 is 14 amino acids. Losses at the gene ends were 2 bases for V and 2 bases for J; bases not matched to a gene: 2. CDR1 is SGHRS and CDR2 is YFSETQ in the germline V gene. The CDR3 DNA follows: TGCGCCAGCAGCTTCAGCGGGAGTCAAGAGACCCAGTACTTC. Translation: CASSFSGSQETQYF. The complete variable domain, with remaining parts taken from reference TRBV5-1 and TRBJ2-5, reads KAGVTQTPRYLIKTRGQQVTLSCSPISGHRSVSWYQQTPGQGLQFLFEYFSETQRNKGNFPGRFSGRQFSNSRSEMNVSTLELGDSALYLCASSFSGSQETQYFGPGTRLLVL.

This clone was counted once. The rearrangement uses TRBV5-1 and TRBJ1-6; 7 bases align to TRBD1. The CDR3 is 12 amino acids. V was pared by 0 bases and J by 14 bases, with 2 bases of the junction left unmatched. CDR1 and CDR2 from the germline V gene are SGHRS and YFSETQ. This chain's CDR3 is CASSLGGQALHF. For the CDR3, the DNA is TGCGCCAGCAGCTTGGGAGGACAGGCCCTCCACTTT. The full variable domain, in which reference TRBV5-1 and TRBJ1-6 provide the parts outside the CDR3, is KAGVTQTPRYLIKTRGQQVTLSCSPISGHRSVSWYQQTPGQGLQFLFEYFSETQRNKGNFPGRFSGRQFSNSRSEMNVSTLELGDSALYLCASSLGGQALHFGNGTRLTVT.

The chain couples TRBV29-1 to TRBJ2-1; D may be TRBD2 (5 bases). The CDR3 has 12 residues. Per germline, CDR1 SQVTM and CDR2 ANQGSEA. Deletions cut 1 base from V and 12 bases from J, with 13 bases between. The CDR3 DNA follows: TGCAGCGTTGAAGGGAGGACTGAAGGGCAGTTCTTC. Protein product: CSVEGRTEGQFF.

This rearrangement joins TRBV12-5 to TRBJ2-1; D is unresolved. Germline values: CDR1 LGHNT, CDR2 FRNRAP. The CDR3 has 12 residues. The V end was cut by 3 bases, the J end by 10 bases, with 10 bases between. CDR3 nucleotides: TGTGCTAGTGGTTTTGCTGGCAGCGAGCAGTTCTTC. Protein: CASGFAGSEQFF. Variable domain in full (rest from reference TRBV12-5 and TRBJ2-1): DARVTQTPRHKVTEMGQEVTMRCQPILGHNTVFWYRQTMMQGLELLAYFRNRAPLDDSGMPKDRFSAEMPDATLATLKIQPSEPRDSAVYFCASGFAGSEQFFGPGTRLTVL.

The chain links TRBV27 to TRBJ2-7; D is ambiguous. Germline loops: CDR1 MNHEY, CDR2 SMNVEV (reference sequence). The CDR3 sequence is 15 residues long. The V end was cut by 5 bases, the J end by 2 bases, with 16 bases between. CDR3 nucleotide sequence: TGTGCCAGCAGTCCGACGGATTACACTCCCTACGAGCAGTACTTC. The encoded protein is CASSPTDYTPYEQYF.

This chain uses TRBV29-1 with TRBJ2-3; possibly TRBD2 for D (5 bases). From germline, CDR1 is SQVTM and CDR2 ANQGSEA. The CDR3 loop spans 14 amino acids. V lost 5 bases and J lost 0, with 12 bases in between. The CDR3 bases are TGCAGCGTTCCTAAGTGGACTAGCACAGATACGCAGTATTTT. It specifies CSVPKWTSTDTQYF.

The rearrangement links TRBV9 to TRBJ2-5; the D gene could be TRBD1 or TRBD2 (5 bases each). The CDR3 runs to 14 residues. V was shortened by 4 bases and J by 2 bases, with 12 bases between the two germline ends. Germline CDR1 and CDR2: SGDLS and YYNGEE. The CDR3 here is CASSTGTYQETQYF. The CDR3 nucleotides are TGTGCCAGCAGCACTGGGACGTATCAAGAGACCCAGTACTTC.

The chain recombines TRBV5-1 with TRBJ2-1; D gene uncertain. In germline, CDR1 is SGHRS, CDR2 YFSETQ. V lost 0 bases and J lost 9, with 10 bases in between. This CDR3 region has 13 residues. The CDR3, as DNA: TGCGCCAGCAGCTTGGTGCGTTTGGGTGAGCAGTTCTTC. It is translated as CASSLVRLGEQFF.

The V and J genes are TRBV28 and TRBJ2-3; 9 positions agree with TRBD2. CDR3 length: 19 residues. The germline V gene has CDR1 MDHEN and CDR2 SYDVKM. The V segment lost 1 base and the J segment 0 bases; nucleotides outside the gene matches: 11. Here the CDR3 DNA reads TGTGCCAGCAGTTTATATCCGCGGGAGGGCTTGCCCAGCACAGATACGCAGTATTTT. Translating it yields CASSLYPREGLPSTDTQYF. Variable domain in full (rest from reference TRBV28 and TRBJ2-3): DVKVTQSSRYLVKRTGEKVFLECVQDMDHENMFWYRQDPGLGLRLIYFSYDVKMKEKGDIPEGYSVSREKKERFSLILESASTNQTSMYLCASSLYPREGLPSTDTQYFGPGTRLTVL.

CDR3 nucleotides: TGTGCCATCTGGGCGGGACTACCTGACACCGGGGAGCTGTTTTTT. Protein sequence: CAIWAGLPDTGELFF. The gene calls are TRBV10-3 and TRBJ2-2; 7 nucleotides agree with TRBD2. Germline CDR1 reads ENHRY; CDR2 reads SYGVKD. J gave up 3 bases and V 8 bases, and 9 bases lay outside the gene matches. The CDR3 consists of 15 residues.

This chain connects TRBV18 to TRBJ2-7, with TRBD1 matching 7 bases. The CDR3 is made up of 16 amino acids. V was pared by 3 bases and J by 4 bases, with 12 bases of the junction left unmatched. In germline, CDR1 is KGHSH, CDR2 LQKENI. The CDR3 region is CASSPPTRQGGYEQYF. In DNA, the CDR3 is TGTGCCAGCTCACCCCCGACTCGACAGGGCGGGTACGAGCAGTACTTC.

This rearrangement joins TRBV28 to TRBJ1-4, with D hard to call. The germline V and J ends were trimmed by 3 bases and 3 bases, with 17 bases remaining between them. Germline CDR1 MDHEN, CDR2 SYDVKM. This CDR3 spans 17 amino acids. In nucleotides, the CDR3 is TGTGCCAGCAGTTTTGTGTACATTCCTTCTGCTAATGAAAAACTGTTTTTT. Encoded protein: CASSFVYIPSANEKLFF.

The chain joins TRBV5-8 to TRBJ2-3, with no clear D. The V gene's germline CDR1 is SGHTS and CDR2 YDEGEE. V shed 1 base and J shed 1 base, with 13 bases lying between them. The CDR3 contains 16 residues. The CDR3 sequence is CASSLYISRRTDTQYF. The CDR3 DNA sequence: TGTGCCAGCAGCTTGTACATTTCCAGACGCACAGATACGCAGTATTTT. Based on the CDR3 plus reference TRBV5-8 and TRBJ2-3, the full variable domain is EAGVTQSPTHLIKTRGQQATLRCSPISGHTSVYWYQQALGLGLQFLLWYDEGEERNRGNFPPRFSGRQFPNYSSELNVNALELEDSALYLCASSLYISRRTDTQYFGPGTRLTVL.

The CDR3 coding sequence is TGTGCCAGCAGTCGAGAAGTGGTTGAAGGAGAGCAGTTCTTC. This codes for CASSREVVEGEQFF. The J gene is TRBJ2-1, the V gene TRBV2; D remains ambiguous. V lost 5 bases, J lost 10 bases, and 18 bases lay in between. The CDR3 totals 14 residues. CDR1 and CDR2 (germline): SNHLY, FYNNEI.

The J gene is TRBJ2-5, the V gene TRBV7-6; D gene unclear. From germline, CDR1 is SGHVS and CDR2 FNYEAQ. V gave up 0 bases and J gave up 5 bases, with 16 bases separating them. CDR3 length: 16 amino acids. The CDR3 bases are TGTGCCAGCAGCTTAGCGGGCGGCGGCTTGAGGGAGACCCAGTACTTC. This sequence encodes CASSLAGGGLRETQYF.

This clone was found a few times. The chain links TRBV9 to TRBJ1-1; 7 nucleotides line up with TRBD1. This CDR3 has 17 amino acids. With 2 bases clipped from V and 1 base from J, the junction kept 11 bases outside the gene matches. Germline CDR1 reads SGDLS; CDR2 reads YYNGEE. The chain's CDR3 is CASSVMTGRDGNTEAFF. For the CDR3, the DNA is TGTGCCAGCAGCGTTATGACAGGGAGGGATGGGAACACTGAAGCTTTCTTT.

V usage is TRBV20-1 and J usage is TRBJ1-1; the D is unclear. Germline V lookup: CDR1 DFQATT, CDR2 SNEGSKA (reference sequence). V lost 1 base, J lost 6 bases, and 6 bases lay in between. The CDR3 is made up of 11 amino acids. CDR3 protein: CSARVRAEAFF. CDR3 nucleotides: TGCAGTGCTAGAGTCCGCGCTGAAGCTTTCTTT.

As for this clone: This sample also contains other DNA sequences that code for the same CDR3. The rearrangement links TRBV9 to TRBJ1-1; unclear D gene. V was shortened by 0 bases and J by 1 base, with 10 bases between the two germline ends. Germline CDR1 is SGDLS and CDR2 is YYNGEE. The CDR3 runs to 15 residues. The CDR3 sequence is CASSVGGTSNTEAFF. The CDR3 region has the DNA TGTGCCAGCAGCGTAGGAGGCACTTCGAACACTGAAGCTTTCTTT.

The chain combines TRBV6-6 with TRBJ2-7; 7 bases are shared with TRBD1. V lost 3 bases to trimming and J lost 4 bases; unmatched junction nucleotides: 9. Germline V gene lookup returns CDR1 MNHNY and CDR2 SVGAGI (reference sequence). CDR3 length equals 15 residues. The DNA of the CDR3 is TGTGCCAGCAGTTATCAGACAGGGCGTAGTTACGAGCAGTACTTC. It yields the protein CASSYQTGRSYEQYF.

The chain has TRBV5-4 and TRBJ2-6, with 8 bases identical to TRBD1. V was clipped by 4 bases and J by 2 bases; unmatched bases: 8. The CDR3 is made up of 17 amino acids. Per the germline V gene, CDR1 is SGHNT and CDR2 is YYREEE (reference sequence). This CDR3 is CASSPGTGGTGANVLTF. Here the CDR3 DNA reads TGTGCCAGCAGCCCCGGGACAGGCGGTACTGGGGCCAACGTCCTGACTTTC.

CDR3 sequence reads: CASRQRASYNSPLHF. In nucleotides, the CDR3 is TGTGCCAGCCGTCAGAGGGCTTCCTATAATTCACCCCTCCACTTT. The rearrangement joins TRBV2 to TRBJ1-6; no clear D gene. CDR1 and CDR2 from the germline V gene are SNHLY and FYNNEI. The V end was cut by 8 bases, the J end by 1 base, with 12 bases between. The CDR3 is 15 amino acids.

The chain links TRBV29-1 to TRBJ2-1, with 12 bases lining up with TRBD2. Trimming at V came to 6 bases and at J to 2 bases, leaving 5 bases not matched to a gene. The CDR3 loop spans 15 amino acids. Germline-derived CDR1 and CDR2 are SQVTM and ANQGSEA. In DNA form, the CDR3 reads TGCAGCGTGGATGGACTAGCGGGACCCTACAATGAGCAGTTCTTC. It translates to CSVDGLAGPYNEQFF.

The V call is TRBV20-1, the J call TRBJ1-4; D ambiguous. CDR1 and CDR2 (germline): DFQATT, SNEGSKA (reference sequence). V was shortened by 0 bases and J by 13 bases, with 9 bases between the two germline ends. The CDR3 is 11 amino acids. The CDR3 here is CSARDRVGLFF. CDR3 sequence (DNA): TGCAGTGCTAGAGATCGGGTAGGACTGTTTTTT.

This clone was seen a single time. The chain employs TRBV2 and TRBJ1-5; D ambiguous. The CDR3 sequence is 14 residues long. In germline, CDR1 is SNHLY, CDR2 FYNNEI. V lost 6 bases, J lost 1 base, and 10 bases lay in between. CDR3 in amino acids: CASRDLGSNQPQHF. The CDR3 DNA sequence: TGTGCCAGCAGAGATTTGGGGAGCAATCAGCCCCAGCATTTT.

The chain links TRBV27 to TRBJ1-1; 11 bases match TRBD1. J gave up 4 bases and V 7 bases, and 8 bases lay outside the gene matches. Germline CDR1 and CDR2: MNHEY and SMNVEV (reference sequence). This CDR3 comprises 15 residues. CDR3: CASNEAGQGATEAFF. CDR3 DNA: TGTGCCAGCAATGAAGCTGGACAGGGGGCCACTGAAGCTTTCTTT.

J is TRBJ2-5 and V is TRBV18; D is ambiguous. The CDR3 has 13 residues. The germline V gene has CDR1 KGHSH and CDR2 LQKENI. Trimming cost V 5 bases and J 1 base, with 8 bases left between them. The CDR3 here is CASSYPAQETQYF. In DNA form, the CDR3 reads TGTGCCAGCTCATATCCTGCCCAAGAGACCCAGTACTTC. Looking up the rest from reference TRBV18 and TRBJ2-5 gives the full variable domain: NAGVMQNPRHLVRRRGQEARLRCSPMKGHSHVYWYRQLPEEGLKFMVYLQKENIIDESGMPKERFSAEFPKEGPSILRIQQVVRGDSAAYFCASSYPAQETQYFGPGTRLLVL.